This entry lists 15 T cell receptor beta chains sequenced from one sample in a study of blood T cell repertoires in COVID-19. Assay: immunoSEQ multiplex PCR; the TCRdb copy retains only in-frame clones and omits some. The sample yields 75,000 to 95,000 clones, about 87% seen once. Sequenced input: peripheral blood. The source of these receptors is a man in his fifties with active COVID-19.

This chain joins TRBV19 and TRBJ1-2, with TRBD1 identical over 9 bases. Trimming at V came to 10 bases and at J to 9 bases, leaving 12 bases not matched to a gene. CDR1 and CDR2 (germline): LNHDA, SQIVND (reference sequence). CDR3 length: 13 residues. Written as DNA, the CDR3 is TGTGCCACCAGACAGGGGGAGGATGTCAGCTACACCTTC. Its translation is CATRQGEDVSYTF.

The chain employs TRBV6-2 or TRBV6-3 and TRBJ2-7; possibly TRBD1 for D (5 bases). Germline V lookup: CDR1 MNHEY, CDR2 SVGEGT. The CDR3 spans 13 residues. V lost 4 bases and J 0 bases, leaving 7 bases between the germline ends. The CDR3 DNA follows: TGTGCCAGCAGTTGGGGCTACTCCTACGAGCAGTACTTC. The encoded protein is CASSWGYSYEQYF.

The chain recombines TRBV10-3 with TRBJ1-1; TRBD1 matches at 7 bases. Per the germline V gene, CDR1 is ENHRY and CDR2 is SYGVKD. The V and J ends lost 10 bases and 5 bases, in that order; junction bases with no gene match: 13. The CDR3 loop spans 14 amino acids. The CDR3 here is CATRTTGVRTEAFF. The CDR3 region has the DNA TGTGCCACCCGAACCACAGGGGTGAGGACTGAAGCTTTCTTT.

This clone has a single count. The chain employs TRBV7-9 and TRBJ1-1, with no clear D. CDR1 is SEHNR and CDR2 is FQNEAQ in the germline V gene (reference sequence). The V gene lost 0 bases and the J gene lost 4 bases, with 9 bases spanning the gap. The CDR3 covers 14 residues. The CDR3 DNA follows: TGTGCCAGCAGCTTAGCAGGAGGTGGCACTGAAGCTTTCTTT. Its translation: CASSLAGGGTEAFF.

Only one count was recorded for this clone. This chain joins TRBV6-5 and TRBJ1-2; the D gene is possibly TRBD1 (5 bases). Germline V lookup: CDR1 MNHEY, CDR2 SVGAGI. V lost 5 bases, J lost 3 bases, and 16 bases lay in between. This CDR3 has 15 amino acids. The CDR3 DNA sequence: TGTGCCAGCAGTACACCGGGACGCGGGGACTATGGCTACACCTTC. This sequence encodes CASSTPGRGDYGYTF.

The V call is TRBV5-5, the J call TRBJ1-5, with D tentatively TRBD1 (5 bases). Trimming removed 0 bases from V and 7 bases from J, with 14 bases in between. The CDR3 has 15 amino acids. CDR1 is SGHKS, CDR2 YYEKEE, per germline (reference sequence). CDR3 bases: TGTGCCAGCAGCTTGGGGCACTCTGCAGGGCAGCCCCAGCATTTT. This codes for CASSLGHSAGQPQHF.

CDR3 loop: CSVEDSDYEQYF. For the CDR3, the DNA is TGCAGCGTTGAGGACAGCGACTACGAGCAGTACTTC. V gene TRBV29-1 combines with J gene TRBJ2-7; perhaps TRBD1 as D (6 bases). V lost 3 bases, J lost 3 bases, and 9 bases lay in between. The length of the CDR3 is 12 residues. Germline V gives CDR1 SQVTM, CDR2 ANQGSEA.

The gene calls are TRBV7-2 and TRBJ2-5; D is uncertain. CDR3 length: 12 residues. The germline V and J ends were trimmed by 5 bases and 9 bases, with 13 bases remaining between them. Germline V gene sequence: CDR1 SGHTA, CDR2 FQGNSA. For the CDR3, the DNA is TGTGCCAGCAGCGCCGACAACCTGGCCCAGTACTTC. Translated: CASSADNLAQYF.

This clone was picked up one time. The chain combines TRBV28 with TRBJ2-1; TRBD1 matches at 12 bases. Germline V CDR1 and CDR2: MDHEN, SYDVKM. This CDR3 is built from 13 residues. Losses at the gene ends were 10 bases for V and 8 bases for J; bases not matched to a gene: 6. The DNA of the CDR3 is TGTGCCACTCCGGGACAGGGGGCCTATGAGCAGTTCTTC. It codes for CATPGQGAYEQFF.

The chain links TRBV3-1 (or the pseudogene TRBV3-2) to TRBJ1-1; TRBD1 aligns across 9 bases. The trim removed 5 bases at V and 4 bases at J, leaving 8 bases unmatched. Germline-derived CDR1 and CDR2 are LGHDT and YNNKEL (reference sequence). The CDR3 loop spans 15 amino acids. Here the CDR3 reads CASSEYRGRITEAFF. CDR3 DNA sequence: TGTGCCAGCAGCGAGTACAGGGGGCGCATCACTGAAGCTTTCTTT.

The gene calls are TRBV6-6 and TRBJ2-3; TRBD2 aligns across 10 bases. This CDR3 is built from 16 residues. J lost 4 bases, V lost 2 bases, and 6 bases had no gene match. CDR1 is MNHNY, CDR2 SVGAGI, per germline (reference sequence). The CDR3, as DNA: TGTGCCAGCAGTTACGGGAGCGGGGGGGCCCCAGATACGCAGTATTTT. This gives the protein CASSYGSGGAPDTQYF.

This chain links TRBV19 with TRBJ2-4; D possibly corresponds to TRBD1 (6 bases). Germline V gene sequence: CDR1 LNHDA, CDR2 SQIVND (reference sequence). V shed 7 bases and J shed 6 bases, with 13 bases lying between them. The CDR3 covers 13 residues. The CDR3 is CASTPPDRNIQYF. CDR3 DNA sequence: TGTGCCAGTACCCCCCCGGACAGAAACATTCAGTACTTC.

The V gene is TRBV4-2, the J gene TRBJ1-1; D not resolved. The germline V gene has CDR1 LGHNA and CDR2 YNFKEQ. Trimming cost V 0 bases and J 6 bases, with 17 bases left between them. The CDR3 length is 16 residues. CDR3 in amino acids: CASSQDPLGPTAEAFF. The CDR3 nucleotides are TGTGCCAGCAGCCAAGATCCTCTAGGCCCAACCGCTGAAGCTTTCTTT.

This clone has only one observation. The rearrangement links TRBV7-2 to TRBJ2-1; 10 bases align to TRBD2. The junction had 6 bases not matched to a gene; V was cut back by 4 bases and J by 0 bases. Germline V gives CDR1 SGHTA, CDR2 FQGNSA. The CDR3 has 17 residues. DNA for the CDR3: TGTGCCAGCAGCTCTAGAGCGGGGGGGAGCTCCTACAATGAGCAGTTCTTC. Translating gives CASSSRAGGSSYNEQFF.

This clone appeared a single time. V is TRBV7-9 and J is TRBJ2-3; tentative D call: TRBD2 (6 bases). In germline, CDR1 is SEHNR, CDR2 FQNEAQ (reference sequence). CDR3 length equals 15 residues. The V end was cut by 1 base, the J end by 2 bases, with 10 bases between. This CDR3 reads CASSLEWRVTDTQYF. CDR3 nucleotides: TGTGCCAGCAGCTTAGAATGGAGGGTCACAGATACGCAGTATTTT.